Sequencing of this T cell receptor beta chain was carried out in a study of blood T cell repertoires in COVID-19 (TCRdb year 2020). Regarding the study in general: Samples from collaborators originated in the United States, Italy and Spain and spanned both the acute and convalescent phases of COVID-19. Where available, HLA class I and class II types were taken from metadata supplied by the sample provider and were not determined by assay-based typing. Subjects who had been exposed to COVID-19, were actively infected with it, or had recovered from it provided the deeply sampled blood TCRbeta repertoires that made up the dataset. The repertoires were released in a freely available public database meant as a resource for research on the immune response to SARS-CoV-2. The material from the prospective study consisted of cDNA or gDNA derived from T cells, B-cell-depleted T cells, or PBMCs. Samples came from the ongoing ImmuneRACE study (first 160 participants) plus 1,254 subjects from 6 global collaborators. The sample metadata nearly always contained a de-identified subject ID, COVID-19 status, age in years and sex. Results the study describes overall, beyond this receptor: Clinical and demographic metadata were provided uncurated, with the amount varying by source and participant.

The CDR3 contains 14 residues, cysteine and phenylalanine counted. CDR3 DNA only is kept here, 42 bases in frame from base 1. Trimming takes 3 bases from V and 11 bases from J, and the germline ends sit 19 bases apart. In the germline V gene, CDR1 corresponds to SGDLS and CDR2 to YYNGEE. With regard to this clone: Its antigen target is currently unknown. No qualities accompany the bases; no much larger clone lies one base away.

Each collaborating institution followed its own protocols to collect whole blood in K2EDTA tubes. For TCRbeta analysis, collaborator samples were shipped as frozen whole blood, as isolated PBMCs, or as DNA extracted from either sample type. The immunoSEQ Assay, a bias-controlled multiplex PCR, was used to amplify TCRbeta CDR3 regions from genomic DNA. The study's own analysis went as follows. The number of nucleated cells in each sample was estimated by amplification of reference gene primers within the assay. To quantify the absolute abundance of each unique TCRbeta CDR3 rearrangement, sequence reads were collapsed and filtered. For each sample, productive Simpson clonality was calculated as the square root of Simpson's diversity index over productive rearrangements. The table comes from immuneACCESS by way of TCRdb, which keeps in-frame sequences with V and J called. Part of the clones is missing from these tables; in studies checked, under half for an unresolved V gene and the rest for unknown reasons. That table is the source of V, J and clone size, and D and trimming were worked out from the DNA. This sample gives 150,000 to 200,000 clones in total; 85% to 90% of them show up just once. Approximately 4% of the sample is in the top ten clones.

This receptor was identified in a woman in her sixties or seventies with acute or convalescent COVID-19. The chain is encoded by TRBV9 joined to TRBJ2-3; TRBD1 might be the D gene, on 5 matching bases. The sequencing sample was made of peripheral blood. The nucleotides read TGTGCCAGCAGCGGGTCGGGCCAACCCAGGGAGCAGTATTTT. This encodes CASSGSGQPREQYF.